The rows below give T cell receptor beta chains drawn from one sample of a study of T cells in Graves' hyperthyroidism and ophthalmopathy. TCRdb used MiXCR to reprocess the multiplex PCR reads, holding one entry per CDR3 protein. The sample has 350,000 or so distinct CDR3 sequences; roughly 18% are singletons. Source material: blood. The origin of the receptors is a woman in her thirties or forties with Graves' ophthalmopathy. CDR3s include the opening cysteine and the closing phenylalanine or tryptophan. D genes are given only for firm matches. Clone size, where shown, is once, few, many, or a class for clones that have expanded.

d_gene,abundance,v_gene,j_gene,CDR3aa,CDR3nt
-,many,TRBV14,TRBJ1-1,CASSPHSEMNTEAFF,TGTGCCAGCAGCCCACACAGTGAAATGAACACTGAAGCTTTCTTT
-,-,TRBV28,TRBJ1-1,CASSVAWDTEAFF,TGTGCCAGCAGTGTTGCGTGGGACACTGAAGCTTTCTTT
TRBD1,many,TRBV6-2/TRBV6-3,TRBJ2-7,CASSSQGAAYEQYF,TGTGCCAGCAGTTCACAGGGGGCAGCGTACGAGCAGTACTTC
TRBD2,-,TRBV6-1,TRBJ2-5,CASSVTSGSLETQYF,TGTGCCAGCAGTGTGACTAGCGGGAGTTTGGAGACCCAGTACTTC
-,many,TRBV6-1,TRBJ1-3,CASSESVTVQSSGNTIYF,TGTGCCAGCAGTGAAAGTGTGACCGTACAGAGCTCTGGAAACACCATATATTTT
-,many,TRBV10-3,TRBJ2-7,CAISESQGREQYF,TGTGCCATCAGTGAGTCTCAGGGACGAGAGCAGTACTTC
-,many,TRBV11-2,TRBJ1-5,CASSFGGEHQPQHF,TGTGCCAGCAGCTTCGGGGGTGAACATCAGCCCCAGCATTTT
-,many,TRBV15,TRBJ2-7,CATSRDLGGRGTSYEQYF,TGTGCCACCAGCAGAGATCTCGGAGGGAGGGGGACTTCTTACGAGCAGTACTTC
TRBD2,many,TRBV7-6,TRBJ2-5,CASSGLADQYQETQYF,TGTGCCAGCAGCGGACTAGCGGACCAGTACCAAGAGACCCAGTACTTC
TRBD1,many,TRBV28,TRBJ2-7,CASTGQGARRNEQYF,TGTGCCAGCACCGGACAGGGGGCGCGAAGGAACGAGCAGTACTTC
-,few,TRBV30,TRBJ1-2,CAWSVTGYYGYTF,TGTGCCTGGAGTGTTACAGGGTACTATGGCTACACCTTC
-,many,TRBV5-1,TRBJ1-2,CASSLGQMNYGYTF,TGCGCCAGCAGCTTAGGACAGATGAACTATGGCTACACCTTC
TRBD2,-,TRBV11-2,TRBJ2-7,CASSPRGSSGSYTSYEQYF,TGTGCCAGCAGCCCAAGGGGCTCTAGCGGGTCCTATACCTCCTACGAGCAGTACTTC
TRBD1,many,TRBV7-8,TRBJ2-7,CASSSHRDRVYEQYF,TGTGCCAGCAGCTCTCACCGGGACAGGGTTTACGAGCAGTACTTC
-,many,TRBV4-3,TRBJ2-5,CASSQGGGRQETQYF,TGCGCCAGCAGCCAAGGGGGGGGGCGGCAAGAGACCCAGTACTTC
TRBD1,-,TRBV20-1,TRBJ1-1,CSAPGRGTGYTEAFF,TGCAGTGCTCCGGGAAGGGGGACAGGTTACACTGAAGCTTTCTTT
-,many,TRBV5-6,TRBJ1-5,CASSSFGVNQPQHF,TGTGCCAGCAGCTCGTTTGGGGTCAATCAGCCCCAGCATTTT
-,-,TRBV29-1,TRBJ1-3,CSVVTISGNTIYF,TGCAGCGTTGTGACGATCTCTGGAAACACCATATATTTT
-,-,TRBV7-2,TRBJ1-6,CASSFEAINSPLHF,TGTGCCAGCAGCTTTGAGGCCATTAATTCACCCCTCCACTTT
-,many,TRBV12-3/TRBV12-4,TRBJ1-3,CASSFSFDSGNTIYF,TGTGCCAGCAGTTTTTCTTTCGACTCTGGAAACACCATATATTTT
-,-,TRBV19,TRBJ2-5,CASSTGTQGETQYF,TGTGCCAGTAGTACGGGGACCCAGGGCGAGACCCAGTACTTC
TRBD1,many,TRBV6-1,TRBJ2-7,CASSDNRGLAYEQYF,TGTGCCAGCAGTGACAACAGGGGGCTCGCCTACGAGCAGTACTTC
-,many,TRBV29-1,TRBJ2-5,CSVEWEVGTQYF,TGCAGCGTTGAATGGGAGGTGGGGACCCAGTACTTC
-,many,TRBV6-2/TRBV6-3,TRBJ2-7,CASSYPPPDPTTYEQYF,TGTGCCAGCAGTTACCCCCCACCAGACCCGACCACATACGAGCAGTACTTC
-,many,TRBV2,TRBJ2-2,CASSVQNGGELFF,TGTGCCAGCAGTGTTCAGAACGGCGGGGAGCTGTTTTTT
TRBD1,many,TRBV27,TRBJ2-7,CASSLGSWDSYEQYF,TGTGCCAGCTCACTAGGAAGTTGGGACAGCTACGAGCAGTACTTC
TRBD1,once,TRBV6-1,TRBJ2-7,CASSPRDRGGYEQYF,TGTGCCAGCAGTCCCCGGGACAGGGGAGGGTACGAGCAGTACTTC
-,many,TRBV6-5,TRBJ1-2,CASSYSGRSLYGYTF,TGTGCCAGCAGTTACTCTGGGCGGAGCCTCTATGGCTACACCTTC
-,many,TRBV7-6,TRBJ2-5,CASSLALRSFGIVQETQYF,TGTGCCAGCAGCTTAGCACTTCGTTCGTTCGGGATCGTCCAAGAGACCCAGTACTTC
TRBD2,few,TRBV5-1,TRBJ2-7,CASSLVGGSPYEQYF,TGCGCCAGCAGCTTGGTTGGCGGGAGCCCCTACGAGCAGTACTTC
-,many,TRBV5-1,TRBJ2-7,CASSSSYEQYF,TGTGCCAGCAGTTCCTCGTACGAGCAGTACTTC
TRBD1,few,TRBV2,TRBJ1-6,CASTPDRWDSPLHF,TGTGCCAGCACTCCGGACAGGTGGGATTCACCCCTCCACTTT
TRBD1,many,TRBV11-1,TRBJ1-2,CASSPGRGTVTNYGYTF,TGTGCCAGCAGCCCAGGCCGGGGGACAGTCACTAACTATGGCTACACCTTC
TRBD1,-,TRBV28,TRBJ1-2,CASSPTNDRGGGYIF,TGTGCCAGCAGTCCCACTAACGACAGGGGGGGCGGCTACATCTTC
-,many,TRBV29-1,TRBJ1-1,CSVAGGGSNTEAFF,TGCAGCGTTGCTGGGGGAGGGTCGAACACTGAAGCTTTCTTT
-,-,TRBV7-2,TRBJ2-7,CASSADSYSYEQYF,TGTGCCAGCAGCGCGGACTCTTACTCCTACGAGCAGTACTTC
-,many,TRBV5-1,TRBJ1-3,CASSPGVSGNTIYF,TGCGCCAGCTCCCCAGGTGTTTCTGGAAACACCATATATTTT